Listed here are 10 T cell receptor beta chains from one sample, sequenced in a study. Each CDR3 protein is one row after TCRdb ran MiXCR on the RT-PCR reads. The sample yields more than 550,000 distinct CDR3 sequences, about 14% seen once. Sequences were obtained from memory CD4+ T cells from blood. The receptors shown here come from a female donor in good health, serving as a healthy control.

V is TRBV28 and J is TRBJ2-7; TRBD2 might be the D (5 bases). Germline V gene data show CDR1 as MDHEN and CDR2 as SYDVKM. V dropped 4 bases and J dropped 6 bases, with 16 bases sitting between them. CDR3 length equals 14 residues. This CDR3 is CASSSGSSRSEQYF. The DNA for the CDR3 is TGTGCCAGCAGTTCGGGGTCCTCTCGCTCCGAGCAGTACTTC.

This clonotype was counted only a few times. This chain links TRBV6-5 with TRBJ2-7; D perhaps matches TRBD1 (6 bases). From germline, CDR1 is MNHEY and CDR2 SVGAGI. This CDR3 has 13 residues. The V gene lost 7 bases and the J gene lost 3 bases, with 13 bases spanning the gap. The CDR3 DNA reads TGTGCCAGCAAGACGGGCAGGGGCTACGAGCAGTACTTC. Protein: CASKTGRGYEQYF.

The chain has TRBV24-1 and TRBJ1-2; the match to TRBD1 covers 9 bases. The CDR3 extends over 14 amino acids. The V gene end was trimmed by 4 bases and the J gene end by 7 bases; junction bases not matched to a gene: 6. Germline V lookup: CDR1 KGHDR, CDR2 SFDVKD. The CDR3 sequence: CATSDQDRGFGYTF. CDR3 DNA: TGTGCCACCAGTGACCAGGACAGGGGCTTTGGCTACACCTTC.

This clonotype came up many times. The chain carries TRBV4-2 and TRBJ2-7, with 10 bases fitting TRBD2. V lost 3 bases to trimming and J lost 0 bases; unmatched junction nucleotides: 5. Germline loops: CDR1 LGHNA, CDR2 YNFKEQ. The CDR3 spans 16 residues. The CDR3 loop reads CASSQSSGSTSYEQYF. The CDR3 nucleotides are TGTGCCAGCAGCCAGTCTAGCGGGAGTACCTCCTACGAGCAGTACTTC.

The chain links TRBV6-6 to TRBJ1-1; no definite D call. The germline V and J ends were trimmed by 7 bases and 3 bases, with 12 bases remaining between them. The CDR3 loop spans 13 amino acids. Looked up from germline, CDR1 is MNHNY and CDR2 is SVGAGI (reference sequence). The CDR3 sequence: CASNSPGDTEAFF. The CDR3 DNA follows: TGTGCCAGCAACTCCCCTGGGGACACTGAAGCTTTCTTT.

The gene calls are TRBV3-1 and TRBJ2-1; 12 bases agree with TRBD2. The trim removed 4 bases at V and 3 bases at J, leaving 4 bases unmatched. Germline V gene data show CDR1 as LGHDT and CDR2 as YNNKEL (reference sequence). This CDR3 comprises 16 residues. CDR3 DNA: TGTGCCAGCAGCCCCCGGACTAGCGGGATCTACAATGAGCAGTTCTTC. Amino acids: CASSPRTSGIYNEQFF.

This clonotype was seen a few times. This chain connects TRBV10-3 to TRBJ1-3; D not certain. CDR3 length: 14 residues. Germline V lookup: CDR1 ENHRY, CDR2 SYGVKD. Trimming took 11 bases from V and 0 from J, leaving 14 bases between them. The CDR3 is CALKDSSSGNTIYF. CDR3 DNA sequence: TGTGCCCTCAAGGACTCAAGCTCTGGAAACACCATATATTTT.

This clonotype appeared many times. The V gene is TRBV12-3 or TRBV12-4, the J gene TRBJ1-4, with D perhaps TRBD1 (6 bases). The CDR3 is 14 residues long. V dropped 6 bases and J dropped 8 bases, with 16 bases sitting between them. CDR3 bases: TGTGCCAGCAGCCCACAGGGTGTTCGGGAAAAACTGTTTTTT. It translates to CASSPQGVREKLFF.

This clonotype was picked up many times. This sequence joins TRBV18 and TRBJ1-1; D is undetermined. Germline CDR1 is KGHSH and CDR2 is LQKENI. The V end lost 0 bases, the J end lost 2 bases, and 4 bases lay between the germline ends. This CDR3 spans 13 amino acids. Here the CDR3 DNA reads TGTGCCAGCTCACCACCGACAAACACTGAAGCTTTCTTT. Protein product: CASSPPTNTEAFF.

V gene TRBV7-8 combines with J gene TRBJ1-4; D possibly corresponds to TRBD1 (5 bases). CDR3 length equals 15 residues. The germline gives CDR1 SGHVS, CDR2 FQNEAQ. Trimming shortened V by 1 base and J by 14 bases, and 20 bases separated the two germline ends. CDR3 sequence (DNA): TGTGCCAGCAGCTTAGTGGGGGGGAGTAGAGCAACTCTGTTTTTT. Amino acids: CASSLVGGSRATLFF.